The 18 T cell receptor beta chains in this list originate from one sample, sequenced in a study of glioma-infiltrating T cells. Amplification of TCR alpha and beta CDR3 regions from RNA used iRepertoire nested multiplex PCR. Each CDR3 protein gets one entry after TCRdb re-called the multiplex PCR reads with MiXCR. Seen here are more than 95,000 distinct CDR3 sequences, around 28% observed once, and the top ten hold about 40%. Sequences were obtained from glioma tissue, nonneoplastic brain tissue, or PBMCs (not recorded which). These TCRs come from a human donor with low-grade glioma or glioblastoma, undergoing nonglioma brain surgery, or in good health (not recorded which).

Points on this clonotype: A much more abundant neighbour one base away suggests this may be a read error. The rearrangement links TRBV6-5 to TRBJ2-3; 12 nucleotides align to TRBD2. This CDR3 is 16 amino acids long. Germline CDR1 MNHEY, CDR2 SVGAGI. The CDR3 nucleotides are TGTGCCAGCAGATTGGGACTAGCGGGTAGCACAGATACGCAGTGTTTT. This gives the protein CASRLGLAGSTDTQCF.

This clonotype was seen ten or more times. The rearrangement uses TRBV2 and TRBJ2-1; 10 bases fit TRBD1. The germline CDR1 and CDR2 sequences are SNHLY and FYNNEI. V shed 9 bases, J shed 3 bases, and the junction held 8 bases outside the gene matches. CDR3 length equals 15 residues. CDR3: CASSGTGDRYNEQFF. CDR3 DNA sequence: TGTGCCAGTTCCGGGACAGGGGACCGCTACAATGAGCAGTTCTTC.

This clonotype was seen many times. This sequence joins TRBV6-1 and TRBJ2-7; D not resolved. This CDR3 is 12 amino acids long. V was shortened by 3 bases and J by 2 bases, with 5 bases between the two germline ends. Germline CDR1 and CDR2: MNHNS and SASEGT. CDR3 nucleotides: TGTGCCAGCAGTGACCTCGCCTACGAGCAGTACTTC. Its translation: CASSDLAYEQYF.

Ten or more counts support this clonotype. The rearrangement joins TRBV7-3 to TRBJ1-1; D may be TRBD1 (6 bases). V was trimmed by 4 bases and J by 0 bases, leaving 6 bases between them. Germline-derived CDR1 and CDR2 are SGHTA and FQGTGA. The CDR3 length is 13 residues. CDR3 protein: CASSSGVNTEAFF. The CDR3 bases are TGTGCCAGCAGCTCAGGGGTGAACACTGAAGCTTTCTTT.

This clonotype was seen repeatedly, ten times or more. The chain has TRBV20-1 and TRBJ2-1, with a possible D match to TRBD1 (6 bases). This CDR3 is built from 16 residues. The V end lost 6 bases, the J end lost 0 bases, and 18 bases lay between the germline ends. From germline, CDR1 is DFQATT and CDR2 SNEGSKA (reference sequence). Here the CDR3 reads CSARNPDRSSYNEQFF. The CDR3 region has the DNA TGCAGTGCAAGAAACCCCGACAGGAGCTCCTACAATGAGCAGTTCTTC.

Regarding this clonotype: The germline gene is not matched at one end of the junction; a read error may be the cause. The chain links TRBV10-1 to TRBJ2-3; no clear D gene. The CDR3 loop spans 15 amino acids. Germline assignment: CDR1 WNHNN and CDR2 SYGVQD (reference sequence). This CDR3 is CASSELVMSTDTKYF. CDR3 sequence (DNA): TGCGCCAGCAGTGAGTTAGTAATGAGCACAGATACGAAGTATTTT.

Comments on this clonotype: With a much larger clone just one base away, this may be a read error. This chain connects TRBV25-1 to TRBJ1-2; 7 bases match TRBD1. Germline V gene lookup returns CDR1 MGHDK and CDR2 SYGVNS. With V trimmed by 5 bases and J by 8 bases, 14 bases remained unmatched. This CDR3 spans 15 amino acids. The CDR3: CASSYPTDRVVGYTF. In DNA, the CDR3 is TGTGCCAGCAGTTACCCTACCGACAGGGTCGTAGGCTACACCTTC.

In this sample, this clonotype turned up many times. V usage is TRBV6-1 and J usage is TRBJ2-1; 10 bases align to TRBD2. J was trimmed by 5 bases and V by 3 bases; bases with no gene match: 4. The germline gives CDR1 MNHNS, CDR2 SASEGT. There are 15 residues in the CDR3. The CDR3 DNA reads TGTGCCAGCAGTGATCAGCGGGGGGGAGACAATGAGCAGTTCTTC. Translation gives CASSDQRGGDNEQFF.

This clonotype is labeled medium-sized. The rearrangement uses TRBV20-1 and TRBJ2-7; 11 nucleotides line up with TRBD2. Per germline, CDR1 DFQATT and CDR2 SNEGSKA (reference sequence). V lost 5 bases to trimming and J lost 0 bases; unmatched junction nucleotides: 12. CDR3 size: 17 residues. The CDR3 spells CSARGLAGDVSSYEQYF. The CDR3 bases are TGCAGTGCTCGTGGACTAGCGGGCGATGTGAGCTCCTACGAGCAGTACTTC.

With regard to this clonotype: A much larger clone is a single base away; this may be a read error. The V call is TRBV6-5, the J call TRBJ1-1; the D gene is possibly TRBD1 (6 bases). CDR3 length: 20 residues. The germline V gene encodes CDR1 MNHEY and CDR2 SVGAGI. This CDR3 is CASSYTPLPGVDGGDTEALF. CDR3 DNA: TGTGCCAGCAGTTACACTCCCCTCCCCGGGGTAGACGGTGGGGACACTGAAGCTTTATTT.

DNA for the CDR3: TGTGCCAGGGTGGGACTAGCGAACACAGATACGCAGTATTTT. Translated, it gives CARVGLANTDTQYF. The chain joins TRBV6-2 or TRBV6-3 to TRBJ2-3; TRBD2 matches at 10 bases. CDR1 MNHEY and CDR2 SVGEGT come from the germline V gene. V shed 9 bases, J shed 2 bases, and the junction held 5 bases outside the gene matches. The CDR3 has 14 amino acids.

The V call is TRBV5-1, the J call TRBJ2-1; D is unclear. This CDR3 is built from 15 residues. V dropped 4 bases and J dropped 0 bases, with 11 bases sitting between them. Per the germline V gene, CDR1 is SGHRS and CDR2 is YFSETQ. In DNA, the CDR3 is TGCGCCAGCAGCCCCTTTATGAGCTCCTACAATGAGCAGTTCTTC. Its protein is CASSPFMSSYNEQFF.

A word on this clonotype: This may be a read error: a much more frequent sequence differs by one nucleotide. The V call is TRBV5-4, the J call TRBJ1-6, with a tentative D call TRBD1 (6 bases). CDR1 is SGHNT and CDR2 is YYREEE in the germline V gene (reference sequence). This CDR3 has 14 amino acids. The V and J ends lost 4 bases and 8 bases respectively, with 13 bases between them. This chain's CDR3 is CASSPGQLDSPLHF. The CDR3 DNA reads TGTGCCAGCAGCCCCGGACAGCTGGATTCACCCCTCCACTTT.

This clonotype was observed at least ten times. V and J are TRBV4-1 and TRBJ1-1, with a weak D call TRBD1 (5 bases). The CDR3 spans 14 residues. V was clipped by 0 bases and J by 2 bases, with 7 bases between them. The germline gives CDR1 MGHRA, CDR2 YSYEKL. The CDR3 spells CASSQEQANTEAFF. The CDR3 nucleotides are TGCGCCAGCAGCCAAGAACAGGCTAACACTGAAGCTTTCTTT.

This clonotype was recorded many times. The V and J genes are TRBV20-1 and TRBJ1-3; D is undetermined. The ends were cut back, 4 bases at V and 4 bases at J, with 11 bases in the middle. The length of the CDR3 is 13 residues. CDR1 and CDR2 (germline): DFQATT, SNEGSKA (reference sequence). DNA for the CDR3: TGCAGTGCTATCGGGAATACGGGAAACACCATATATTTT. Residues: CSAIGNTGNTIYF.

The sample holds many counts of this clonotype. The V call is TRBV19, the J call TRBJ1-5; D uncertain. V was clipped by 9 bases and J by 2 bases, with 11 bases between them. The CDR3 is made up of 13 amino acids. From germline, CDR1 is LNHDA and CDR2 SQIVND (reference sequence). CDR3 in DNA: TGTGCCAGCGCCGACGCGCGCAATCAGCCCCAGCATTTT. Its translation: CASADARNQPQHF.

The rearrangement uses TRBV5-1 and TRBJ2-7; D might be TRBD2 (5 bases). Germline V gene lookup returns CDR1 SGHRS and CDR2 YFSETQ. The V end was cut by 6 bases, the J end by 3 bases, with 16 bases between. The CDR3 runs to 14 residues. The CDR3 here is CASTRNGEHYEQYF. The CDR3 region has the DNA TGCGCCAGCACTCGGAACGGGGAGCACTACGAGCAGTACTTC.

The rearrangement links TRBV27 to TRBJ2-3; TRBD2 aligns across 7 bases. With V trimmed by 6 bases and J by 2 bases, 5 bases remained unmatched. The CDR3 spans 14 residues. CDR1 is MNHEY, CDR2 SMNVEV, per germline (reference sequence). CDR3 coding DNA: TGTGCCAGCAGAAATGCGGGAGACACAGATACGCAGTATTTT. Its translation is CASRNAGDTDTQYF.